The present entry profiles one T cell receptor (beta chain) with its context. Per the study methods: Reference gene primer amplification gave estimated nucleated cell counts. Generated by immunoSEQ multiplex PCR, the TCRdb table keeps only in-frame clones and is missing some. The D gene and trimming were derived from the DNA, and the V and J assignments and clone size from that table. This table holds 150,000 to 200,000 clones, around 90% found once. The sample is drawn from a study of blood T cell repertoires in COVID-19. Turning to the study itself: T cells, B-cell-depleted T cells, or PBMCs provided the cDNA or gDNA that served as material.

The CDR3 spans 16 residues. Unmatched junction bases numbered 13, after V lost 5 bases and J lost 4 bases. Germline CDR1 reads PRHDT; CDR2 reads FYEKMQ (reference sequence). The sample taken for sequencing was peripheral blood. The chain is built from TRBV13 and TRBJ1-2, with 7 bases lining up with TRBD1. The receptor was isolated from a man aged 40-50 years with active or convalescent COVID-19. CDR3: CASSPGGAGGTYGYTF. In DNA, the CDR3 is TGTGCCAGCAGCCCAGGGGGTGCAGGGGGTACCTATGGCTACACCTTC. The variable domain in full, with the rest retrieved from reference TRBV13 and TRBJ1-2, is AAGVIQSPRHLIKEKRETATLKCYPIPRHDTVYWYQQGPGQDPQFLISFYEKMQSDKGSIPDRFSAQQFSDYHSELNMSSLELGDSALYFCASSPGGAGGTYGYTFGSGTRLTVV.